This is a list of T cell receptor beta chains from one sample in a study of blood T cell repertoires in COVID-19. Some clones are missing from TCRdb's copy, which holds only in-frame ones; the method was immunoSEQ multiplex PCR. The top ten hold 2.5% to 3% of the sample, which has around 300,000 clones, around 84% seen once. The sequencing input was PBMCs or T cells enriched from blood (not recorded which). The receptor set was obtained from a woman between 50 and 59 years old who had recovered from COVID-19. Each CDR3 is given with its conserved first and last residue. A D gene is named only where the DNA matches it firmly. Expanded clones are given a class, and other clones once, few, many or no size at all.

clone size	V gene	D gene	J gene	CDR3 protein	CDR3 DNA
NA	TRBV24-1	TRBD1	TRBJ2-2	CATIGTGSGELFF	TGTGCCACAATAGGGACAGGTTCCGGGGAGCTGTTTTTT
NA	TRBV5-1	NA	TRBJ1-1	CASSPSGGRTLEAFF	TGCGCCAGCAGCCCGAGCGGGGGACGAACCCTTGAGGCTTTCTTT
NA	TRBV3-1/TRBV3-2	TRBD1	TRBJ2-3	CASSPRTGGADTQYF	TGTGCCAGCAGCCCCAGGACAGGGGGCGCGGATACGCAGTATTTT
NA	TRBV6-2/TRBV6-3	NA	TRBJ1-1	CASSYRREAFF	TGTGCCAGCAGTTACCGGCGGGAGGCTTTCTTT
NA	TRBV18	NA	TRBJ2-3	CASSPQGQSSTDTQYF	TGTGCCAGCTCACCACAGGGGCAGTCTAGCACAGATACGCAGTATTTT
NA	TRBV5-1	TRBD2	TRBJ2-5	CASSFNSGGIETQYF	TGCGCCAGCAGCTTTAATAGCGGGGGGATTGAGACCCAGTACTTC
NA	TRBV11-2	NA	TRBJ2-5	CASSPSRAQETQYF	TGTGCCAGCAGCCCATCCAGGGCGCAAGAGACCCAGTACTTC
NA	TRBV28	NA	TRBJ1-1	CASSFVNTEAFF	TGTGCCAGCAGTTTCGTGAACACTGAAGCTTTCTTT
NA	TRBV5-8	TRBD1	TRBJ1-6	CASSFGTGDNSPLHF	TGTGCCAGCAGCTTCGGGACAGGAGATAATTCACCCCTCCACTTT
NA	TRBV2	NA	TRBJ1-2	CASSPGIYGYTF	TGTGCCAGCAGCCCCGGGATCTATGGCTACACCTTC
NA	TRBV7-2	NA	TRBJ1-5	CASSPLFRNQPQHF	TGTGCCAGCAGCCCCCTCTTTCGTAATCAGCCCCAGCATTTT
NA	TRBV5-1	NA	TRBJ1-1	CASSLDRQTEAFF	TGCGCCAGCAGCCTTGACAGGCAAACTGAAGCTTTCTTT
once	TRBV18	TRBD1	TRBJ1-1	CASSPGDRATEAFF	TGTGCCAGCTCACCCGGGGACAGGGCAACCGAAGCTTTCTTT
NA	TRBV21-1	NA	TRBJ2-3	CAISDRGGDTDTQYF	TGTGCCATCTCAGACCGAGGGGGAGATACAGATACGCAGTATTTT
NA	TRBV12-3/TRBV12-4	NA	TRBJ2-5	CASSFGRIRTQYF	TGTGCCAGCAGTTTTGGCAGGATTCGAACCCAGTACTTC
NA	TRBV11-2	NA	TRBJ1-3	CASSLGTLNSGNTIYF	TGTGCCAGCAGCTTAGGGACACTGAACTCTGGAAACACCATATATTTT
NA	TRBV6-6	NA	TRBJ2-3	CASQMRDTQYF	TGTGCCTCCCAAATGCGCGATACGCAGTATTTT
NA	TRBV5-4	TRBD1	TRBJ2-1	CASSWDRGLGVF	TGTGCCAGCAGCTGGGACAGGGGGCTAGGAGTCTTC
NA	TRBV2	TRBD2	TRBJ2-3	CASIRLAGVGTDTQYF	TGTGCCAGCATTAGGCTAGCGGGAGTGGGAACAGATACGCAGTATTTT
once	TRBV18	NA	TRBJ2-2	CASSPAANTGELFF	TGTGCCAGCTCACCAGCAGCGAACACCGGGGAGCTGTTTTTT
NA	TRBV7-2	NA	TRBJ1-5	CASSLAGVSNQPQHF	TGTGCCAGCAGCTTAGCCGGGGTTAGCAATCAGCCCCAGCATTTT
NA	TRBV4-2	TRBD1	TRBJ1-2	CASSQDNGQGRGGYTF	TGTGCCAGCAGCCAAGACAACGGACAGGGTAGAGGAGGCTACACCTTC
few	TRBV2	TRBD1	TRBJ1-5	CASSGQGTSNQPQHF	TGTGCCAGCAGCGGACAGGGGACAAGCAATCAGCCCCAGCATTTT
NA	TRBV7-8	TRBD2	TRBJ2-7	CASSLRSGVTYEQYF	TGTGCCAGCAGCCTCCGTAGCGGGGTAACCTACGAGCAGTACTTC
NA	TRBV30	TRBD2	TRBJ2-5	CAWNEGGGTQETQYF	TGTGCCTGGAATGAGGGCGGGGGGACCCAAGAGACCCAGTACTTC
NA	TRBV2	NA	TRBJ1-5	CASSEGLGGGRQPQHF	TGTGCCAGCAGTGAGGGACTTGGGGGAGGACGACAGCCCCAGCATTTT
NA	TRBV7-8	NA	TRBJ1-2	CASSLSGGYTF	TGTGCCAGCAGCCTCTCGGGTGGCTACACCTTC
NA	TRBV6-5	NA	TRBJ1-1	CASVKGGGNTEAFF	TGTGCCAGCGTAAAAGGTGGGGGCAACACTGAAGCTTTCTTT
NA	TRBV30	NA	TRBJ2-6	CAWSLVANVLTF	TGTGCCTGGTCTCTTGTGGCCAACGTCCTGACTTTC
NA	TRBV2	TRBD1	TRBJ1-4	CASSERDSPTNEKLFF	TGTGCCAGCAGTGAAAGGGACAGCCCAACTAATGAAAAACTGTTTTTT
NA	TRBV20-1	NA	TRBJ1-5	CRGRHQPQHF	TGCAGGGGGAGGCATCAGCCCCAGCATTTT
NA	TRBV9	TRBD1	TRBJ1-1	CASSEGQVNTEAFF	TGTGCCAGCAGCGAGGGACAGGTCAACACTGAAGCTTTCTTT
once	TRBV27	NA	TRBJ1-6	CASSWTSNSYNSPLHF	TGTGCCAGCAGTTGGACATCCAACTCCTATAATTCACCCCTCCACTTT
many	TRBV4-1	NA	TRBJ1-5	CASSQEQRHQPQHF	TGCGCCAGCAGCCAAGAACAGAGACATCAGCCCCAGCATTTT
NA	TRBV28	TRBD1	TRBJ2-7	CASSLGTGAYEQYF	TGTGCCAGCAGTTTAGGGACAGGGGCCTACGAGCAGTACTTC
few	TRBV18	TRBD1	TRBJ2-6	CASSSRGTGERSGANVLTF	TGTGCCAGCTCATCGAGGGGGACAGGGGAGCGCTCTGGGGCCAACGTCCTGACTTTC
NA	TRBV5-1	TRBD1	TRBJ1-2	CASSLWDRSDGYTF	TGCGCCAGCAGCTTGTGGGACAGGTCCGATGGCTACACCTTC
NA	TRBV6-6	TRBD1	TRBJ2-4	CASSGQGVENIQYF	TGTGCCAGCAGTGGACAGGGTGTAGAAAACATTCAGTACTTC
NA	TRBV29-1	TRBD1	TRBJ2-1	CSVPGTGYNEQFF	TGCAGCGTCCCGGGGACAGGGTACAATGAGCAGTTCTTC
NA	TRBV5-1	TRBD1	TRBJ2-1	CASSPDRGSYNEQFF	TGCGCCAGCAGCCCTGACAGGGGGTCCTACAATGAGCAGTTCTTC
once	TRBV6-1	NA	TRBJ1-5	CASSEAKQVSNQPQHF	TGTGCCAGCAGTGAAGCTAAACAAGTGAGCAATCAGCCCCAGCATTTT
NA	TRBV5-1	TRBD1	TRBJ1-5	CASSLGDRNQPQHF	TGCGCCAGCAGCTTGGGGGACAGAAATCAGCCCCAGCATTTT
NA	TRBV12-3/TRBV12-4	NA	TRBJ2-5	CASRETGKTQYF	TGTGCCAGCAGGGAAACGGGGAAGACCCAGTACTTC
NA	TRBV6-1	TRBD1	TRBJ2-1	CASSDRGQAKHEQFF	TGTGCCAGCAGTGACCGAGGACAGGCCAAGCATGAGCAGTTCTTC
few	TRBV11-2	NA	TRBJ1-1	CASSLVFPGEAFF	TGTGCCAGCAGCTTAGTATTCCCAGGCGAAGCTTTCTTT
NA	TRBV4-1	NA	TRBJ1-4	CASSQGPEVATNEKLFF	TGCGCCAGCAGCCAAGGTCCAGAGGTTGCAACTAATGAAAAACTGTTTTTT
NA	TRBV5-6	NA	TRBJ2-2	CASSPDFTNTGELFF	TGTGCCAGCAGCCCGGACTTCACGAACACCGGGGAGCTGTTTTTT
NA	TRBV28	NA	TRBJ1-2	CASTDGGRDYGYTF	TGTGCCAGCACGGATGGGGGCCGTGACTATGGCTACACCTTC
once	TRBV13	NA	TRBJ1-1	CASSLGWEGTEAFF	TGTGCCAGCAGCTTAGGTTGGGAGGGCACTGAAGCTTTCTTT
NA	TRBV18	TRBD1	TRBJ1-4	CASSFAGTGGEKLFF	TGTGCCAGCTCCTTCGCCGGGACAGGGGGCGAGAAACTGTTTTTT
NA	TRBV5-6	TRBD1	TRBJ1-2	CASRSVGQGNYGYTF	TGTGCCAGCAGGTCGGTTGGACAGGGGAACTATGGCTACACCTTC
NA	TRBV7-6	NA	TRBJ1-4	CASSLRRIRTASTRAENEKLFF	TGTGCCAGCAGCTTAAGGAGGATTCGGACAGCCTCAACCCGGGCCGAAAATGAAAAACTGTTTTTT
NA	TRBV5-4	NA	TRBJ2-7	CASSLELERQSF	TGTGCCAGCAGCTTGGAGTTAGAGCGTCAGTCCTTC
NA	TRBV5-1	TRBD1	TRBJ1-1	CASSHGYGTGRTEAFF	TGCGCCAGCAGCCACGGATACGGGACAGGGCGAACTGAAGCTTTCTTT
NA	TRBV9	NA	TRBJ1-3	CASSVWDTRGNTIYF	TGTGCCAGCAGCGTGTGGGACACGCGGGGAAACACCATATATTTT
few	TRBV5-4	TRBD2	TRBJ2-1	CASSLGETGGYNEQFF	TGTGCCAGCAGCTTGGGGGAAACGGGAGGGTACAATGAGCAGTTCTTC
NA	TRBV30	TRBD1	TRBJ1-2	CARGTASGYTF	TGTGCAAGGGGGACAGCAAGTGGCTACACCTTC